The sequence of this T cell receptor beta chain was determined in a study of T cell responses to AZD1222 COVID-19 vaccine. Study findings and constraints: Of the AZD1222 recipients, only 5 to 7 were seropositive at baseline. Repertoires were sampled only after the peak T cell response.

In the case of this clone: Its antigen is currently unknown.

The CDR3 length is 17 residues. Trimming pared 3 bases from V and 5 bases from J, leaving 19 bases between. Per the germline V gene, CDR1 is KGHSH and CDR2 is LQKENI. The assay was immunoSEQ multiplex PCR, and TCRdb's table has in-frame clones only and misses some. The sample contains around 200,000 clones, about 88% of which appear only once. Pooled in the analysis were second doses at about 4 or about 12 weeks. This TCR was sampled from an adult who received the AZD1222 COVID-19 vaccine. The sample was peripheral blood, taken 28 days after the second AZD1222 dose. The rearrangement joins TRBV18 to TRBJ2-2; D possibly matches TRBD1 or TRBD2 (7 bases each). The DNA of the CDR3 is TGTGCCAGCTCACCGCTGAACAGGGGAGCGGGAACCGGGGAGCTGTTTTTT. Its protein product is CASSPLNRGAGTGELFF. The whole variable domain, filled in from reference TRBV18 and TRBJ2-2, reads NAGVMQNPRHLVRRRGQEARLRCSPMKGHSHVYWYRQLPEEGLKFMVYLQKENIIDESGMPKERFSAEFPKEGPSILRIQQVVRGDSAAYFCASSPLNRGAGTGELFFGEGSRLTVL.